This T cell receptor (beta chain) was documented in a study of read filtering for tumor transcriptome and immune sequencing. For the study at large: DNase treatment preceded whole-transcriptome library preparation.

This clonotype has at least ten counts. Its target is not known. Study results and caveats: Correlation between methods rose after single-read clonotypes were removed. Sorted CD138-negative bone marrow cells were not purified T cells.

This CDR3 spans 13 amino acids. The V gene lost 8 bases and the J gene lost 7 bases, with 17 bases spanning the gap. The germline V gene encodes CDR1 MNHNY and CDR2 SVGAGI (reference sequence). This library used around 400 ng RNA and molecular barcoded adaptors spanning alpha/delta and beta/gamma chains. MiXCR, applied by TCRdb to the reads, yields one record per CDR3 protein. The repertoire has around 60,000 distinct CDR3 sequences, about 19% of them found once; the top ten carry roughly 13%. This chain uses TRBV6-6 with TRBJ2-5, with D perhaps being TRBD1 or TRBD2 (5 bases each). Sequencing was done on a sample of a population of CD138-negative cells sorted from bone marrow. This clonotype was obtained from a donor at least 40 years old with multiple myeloma. In nucleotides, the CDR3 is TGTGCCAGCCTCGGGACGCAGGTTTGGACCCAGTACTTC. Translation gives CASLGTQVWTQYF.